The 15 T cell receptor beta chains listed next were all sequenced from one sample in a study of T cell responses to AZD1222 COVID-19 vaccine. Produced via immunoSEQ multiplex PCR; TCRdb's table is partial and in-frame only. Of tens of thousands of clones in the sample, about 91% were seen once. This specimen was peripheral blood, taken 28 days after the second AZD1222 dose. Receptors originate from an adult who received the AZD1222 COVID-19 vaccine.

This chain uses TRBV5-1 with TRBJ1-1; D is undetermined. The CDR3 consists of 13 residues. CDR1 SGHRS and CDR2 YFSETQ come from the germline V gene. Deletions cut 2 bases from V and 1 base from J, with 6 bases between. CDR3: CASSFEGNTEAFF. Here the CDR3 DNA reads TGCGCCAGCAGCTTCGAGGGGAACACTGAAGCTTTCTTT.

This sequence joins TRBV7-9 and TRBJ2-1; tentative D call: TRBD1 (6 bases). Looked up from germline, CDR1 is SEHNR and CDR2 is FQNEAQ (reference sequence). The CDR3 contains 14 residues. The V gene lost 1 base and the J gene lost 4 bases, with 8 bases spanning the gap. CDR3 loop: CASSLGQGYNEQFF. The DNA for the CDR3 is TGTGCCAGCAGCTTAGGGCAGGGGTACAATGAGCAGTTCTTC.

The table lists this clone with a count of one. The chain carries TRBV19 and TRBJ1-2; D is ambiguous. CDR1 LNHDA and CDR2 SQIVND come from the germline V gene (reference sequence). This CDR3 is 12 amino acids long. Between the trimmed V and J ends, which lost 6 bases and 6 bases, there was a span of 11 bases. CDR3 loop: CASRILPDGYTF. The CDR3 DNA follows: TGTGCCAGTAGGATTTTACCAGATGGCTACACCTTC.

This chain's CDR3 is CASSSRLAPDTQYF. The CDR3 DNA follows: TGCGCCAGCAGCTCACGACTAGCCCCCGATACGCAGTATTTT. The J gene is TRBJ2-3, the V gene TRBV4-1; 7 bases align to TRBD2. Trimming took 5 bases from V and 6 from J; bases not matched to a gene: 8. Germline V gene sequence: CDR1 MGHRA, CDR2 YSYEKL. The CDR3 runs 14 residues.

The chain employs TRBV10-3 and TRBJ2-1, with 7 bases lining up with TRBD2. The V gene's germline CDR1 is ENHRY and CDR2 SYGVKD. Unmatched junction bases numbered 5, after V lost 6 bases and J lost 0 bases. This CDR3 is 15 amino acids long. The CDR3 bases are TGTGCCATCAGGACTAGCTTAAGCTCCTACAATGAGCAGTTCTTC. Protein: CAIRTSLSSYNEQFF.

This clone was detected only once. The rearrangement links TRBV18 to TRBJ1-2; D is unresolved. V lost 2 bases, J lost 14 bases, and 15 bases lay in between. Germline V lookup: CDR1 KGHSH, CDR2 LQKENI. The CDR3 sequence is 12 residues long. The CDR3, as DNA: TGTGCCAGCTCACCATCCGGGGAGATAGGAACCTTC. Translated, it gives CASSPSGEIGTF.

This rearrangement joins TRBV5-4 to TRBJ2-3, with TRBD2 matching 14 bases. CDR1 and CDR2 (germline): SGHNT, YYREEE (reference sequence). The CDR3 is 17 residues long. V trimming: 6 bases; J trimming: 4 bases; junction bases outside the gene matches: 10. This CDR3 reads CASIPGTSGRRADTQYF. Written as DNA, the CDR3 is TGTGCCAGCATCCCCGGGACTAGCGGGAGAAGGGCAGATACGCAGTATTTT.

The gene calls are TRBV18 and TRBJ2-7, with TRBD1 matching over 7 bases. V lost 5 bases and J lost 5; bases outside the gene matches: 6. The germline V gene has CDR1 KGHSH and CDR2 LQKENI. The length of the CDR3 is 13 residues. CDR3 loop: CASSRQGPNEQYF. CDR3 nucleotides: TGTGCCAGCTCAAGACAGGGACCCAACGAGCAGTACTTC.

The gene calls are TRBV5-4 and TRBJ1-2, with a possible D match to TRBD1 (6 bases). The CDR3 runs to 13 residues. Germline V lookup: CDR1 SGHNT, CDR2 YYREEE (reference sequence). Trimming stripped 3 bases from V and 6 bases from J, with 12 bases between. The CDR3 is CASSSGDRNGYTF. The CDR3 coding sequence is TGTGCCAGCAGCTCCGGAGACAGGAATGGCTACACCTTC. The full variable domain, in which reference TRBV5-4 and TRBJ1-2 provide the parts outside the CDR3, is ETGVTQSPTHLIKTRGQQVTLRCSSQSGHNTVSWYQQALGQGPQFIFQYYREEENGRGNFPPRFSGLQFPNYSSELNVNALELDDSALYLCASSSGDRNGYTFGSGTRLTVV.

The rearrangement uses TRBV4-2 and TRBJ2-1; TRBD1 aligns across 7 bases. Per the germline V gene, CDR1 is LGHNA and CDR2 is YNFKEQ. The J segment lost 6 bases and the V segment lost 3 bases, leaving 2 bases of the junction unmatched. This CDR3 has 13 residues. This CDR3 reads CASSQGQSNEQFF. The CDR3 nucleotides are TGTGCCAGCAGCCAGGGACAGTCCAATGAGCAGTTCTTC.

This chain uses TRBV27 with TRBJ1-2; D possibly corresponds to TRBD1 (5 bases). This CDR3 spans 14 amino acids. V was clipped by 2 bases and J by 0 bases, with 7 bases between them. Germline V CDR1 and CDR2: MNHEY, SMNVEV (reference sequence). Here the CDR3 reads CASSLRGANYGYTF. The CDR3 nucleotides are TGTGCCAGCAGTTTAAGGGGCGCTAACTATGGCTACACCTTC.

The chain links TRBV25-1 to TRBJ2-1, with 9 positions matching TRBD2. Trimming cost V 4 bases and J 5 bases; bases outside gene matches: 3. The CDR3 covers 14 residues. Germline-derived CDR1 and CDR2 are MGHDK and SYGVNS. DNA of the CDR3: TGTGCCAGCAGTGTAGCTAGCGGGAACAATGAGCAGTTCTTC. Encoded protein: CASSVASGNNEQFF. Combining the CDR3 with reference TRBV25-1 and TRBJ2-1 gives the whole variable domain EADIYQTPRYLVIGTGKKITLECSQTMGHDKMYWYQQDPGMELHLIHYSYGVNSTEKGDLSSESTVSRIRTEHFPLTLESARPSHTSQYLCASSVASGNNEQFFGPGTRLTVL.

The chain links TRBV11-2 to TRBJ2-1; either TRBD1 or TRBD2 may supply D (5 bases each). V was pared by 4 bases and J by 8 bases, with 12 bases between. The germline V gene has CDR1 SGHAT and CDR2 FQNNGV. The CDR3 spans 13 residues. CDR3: CASSSIRGDEQFF. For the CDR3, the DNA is TGTGCCAGCAGCTCCATACGGGGCGATGAGCAGTTCTTC.

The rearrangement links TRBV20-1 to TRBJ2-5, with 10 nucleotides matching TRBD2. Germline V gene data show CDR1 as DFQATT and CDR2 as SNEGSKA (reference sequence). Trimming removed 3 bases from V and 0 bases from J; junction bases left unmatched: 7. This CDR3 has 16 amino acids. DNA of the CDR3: TGCAGTGCTAGTGGGGCTAGCGGGAGCTACCAAGAGACCCAGTACTTC. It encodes CSASGASGSYQETQYF.

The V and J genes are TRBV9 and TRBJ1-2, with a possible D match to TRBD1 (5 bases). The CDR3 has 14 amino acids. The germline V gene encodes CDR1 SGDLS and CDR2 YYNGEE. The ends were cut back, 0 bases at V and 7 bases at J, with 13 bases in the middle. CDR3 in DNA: TGTGCCAGCAGCGTAGGTGGTAGGGACCCTGGCTACACCTTC. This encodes CASSVGGRDPGYTF. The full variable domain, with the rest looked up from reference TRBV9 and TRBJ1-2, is DSGVTQTPKHLITATGQRVTLRCSPRSGDLSVYWYQQSLDQGLQFLIQYYNGEERAKGNILERFSAQQFPDLHSELNLSSLELGDSALYFCASSVGGRDPGYTFGSGTRLTVV.